A single sample is the source of the 6 T cell receptor beta chains below, sequenced in a study of CD8+ T cells in alopecia areata. Regarding treatment: oral pan-JAK inhibitor, 5-10 mg twice daily. In each case, RNA was isolated and then reverse transcribed into cDNA as the sequencing template. Here immunoSEQ multiplex PCR was the method, and the copy in TCRdb shows in-frame clones only, minus some. The sample shows 150,000 to 200,000 clones, roughly 60% of them seen only once. This specimen was CD4+ T cells sorted from blood, taken at week 49, from a patient treated with tofacitinib. The receptors come from a human donor with alopecia areata.

This clone has a handful of counts. The DNA of the CDR3 is TGTGCCTGGAGTGAAGGACTAGCGAAACTTGGTACGCAGTATTTT. Amino acids: CAWSEGLAKLGTQYF. The V gene is TRBV30, the J gene TRBJ2-3; 9 bases match TRBD2. The CDR3 sequence is 15 residues long. Germline trimming cut 1 base from V and 8 bases from J; bases unmatched to any gene: 10. Germline CDR1 reads GTSNPN; CDR2 reads SVGIG (reference sequence). The entire variable domain, with the rest obtained from reference TRBV30 and TRBJ2-3, is as follows: SQTIHQWPATLVQPVGSPLSLECTVEGTSNPNLYWYRQAAGRGLQLLFYSVGIGQISSEVPQNLSASRPQDRQFILSSKKLLLSDSGFYLCAWSEGLAKLGTQYFGPGTRLTVL.

With regard to this clone: Other DNA variants within this sample encode the same CDR3. This chain uses TRBV11-2 with TRBJ2-3; TRBD1 might be the D (6 bases). V was shortened by 2 bases and J by 6 bases, with 9 bases between the two germline ends. In germline, CDR1 is SGHAT, CDR2 FQNNGV. The CDR3 spans 13 residues. CDR3 amino acids: CASSLSRGDTQYF. Written as DNA, the CDR3 is TGTGCCAGCAGCTTAAGCAGGGGTGATACGCAGTATTTT.

This clone was counted a few times. The rearrangement joins TRBV10-3 to TRBJ2-2; D uncertain. The CDR3 extends over 14 amino acids. Germline V gives CDR1 ENHRY, CDR2 SYGVKD. The V and J ends lost 8 bases and 3 bases respectively, with 13 bases between them. The CDR3 sequence is CAISNGLDTGELFF. The CDR3 nucleotides are TGTGCCATCTCGAATGGCCTCGACACCGGGGAGCTGTTTTTT.

This clone was detected once. The genes are TRBV29-1 and TRBJ2-7; the D gene is possibly TRBD2 (6 bases). Trimming pared 4 bases from V and 1 base from J, leaving 8 bases between. CDR1 is SQVTM and CDR2 is ANQGSEA in the germline V gene. This CDR3 comprises 12 residues. CDR3 sequence (DNA): TGCAGCGTTGTCGGAGGGTCCTACGAGCAGTACTTC. Translation: CSVVGGSYEQYF.

This sequence joins TRBV4-3 and TRBJ2-7; D gene unclear. CDR3 length: 14 amino acids. Germline V gives CDR1 LGHNA, CDR2 YSLEER. The V end lost 0 bases, the J end lost 3 bases, and 9 bases lay between the germline ends. DNA of the CDR3: TGCGCCAGCAGCCAAGACGCCGCTAGCTACGAGCAGTACTTC. It is translated as CASSQDAASYEQYF.

The chain employs TRBV25-1 and TRBJ2-3; no firm D call. The length of the CDR3 is 12 residues. CDR1 and CDR2 from the germline V gene are MGHDK and SYGVNS. The V and J ends lost 7 bases and 4 bases respectively, with 9 bases between them. Here the CDR3 DNA reads TGTGCCAGCAAACATGTCGCAGATACGCAGTATTTT. Its protein is CASKHVADTQYF.